Included here is one TCR beta chain sequence, with context. Its antigen is as yet unknown. The CDR3 totals 13 residues. The V gene lost 8 bases and the J gene lost 5 bases, with 15 bases spanning the gap. The germline V gene has CDR1 SNHLY and CDR2 FYNNEI. Time point denoted: week 47, end of study. Each dose delivered 300 ug of mutant IDH1 20-mer peptide subcutaneously with imiquimod. Across weeks 1, 3, 5, 7, 11, 15, 19 and 23, patients received a vaccination each time, eight in all. These data originate in a study of a mutant IDH1 vaccine in newly diagnosed glioma. TCRdb's copy holds only in-frame clones and misses some; the assay was immunoSEQ multiplex PCR. The data hold over 30,000 clones, with 75% to 95% observed a single time.

The receptor was isolated from a woman in her thirties or forties with glioma. Sequencing used PBMCs, obtained from a glioma patient whose treatment included an IDH1 peptide vaccine. The chain combines TRBV2 with TRBJ1-1; D is perhaps TRBD1 (6 bases). CDR3 sequence (DNA): TGTGCCAGCTTGTCCGGGGGGCGTACTGAAGCTTTCTTT. It is translated as CASLSGGRTEAFF.